The rows below give T cell receptor beta chains drawn from one sample of a study of beta chain features in type 1 diabetes. The protocol was immunoSEQ multiplex PCR, while the TCRdb copy is restricted to in-frame clones and leaves out a portion. The profile covers roughly 700,000 clones, with 13% appearing a single time and roughly 0.022% taken by the ten largest. Sequencing was done on a sample of naive CD4+ T cells from blood. These receptors all come from a man aged 18-30 years with type 1 diabetes. The CDR3 runs from the conserved cysteine through the conserved F or W. A D gene is named only where the DNA matches it firmly. Clone size is not always given. Where it is, it says once, few, many or a class for expanded clones.

TRBV28	17	TRBD1	TRBJ1-3	few	TGTGCCAGCAGTTTAGCGGGCGACAGGGCTTTCGGAAACACCATATATTTT	CASSLAGDRAFGNTIYF
TRBV30	13	-	TRBJ1-4	few	TGTGCCTGCGGGGGTGCAACTAATGAAAAACTGTTTTTT	CACGGATNEKLFF
TRBV30	14	TRBD2	TRBJ2-2	-	TGTGCCTGGAGTGTAGGACTAGCGATCGGGGAGCTGTTTTTT	CAWSVGLAIGELFF
TRBV7-3	13	-	TRBJ2-1	-	TGTGCCAGCAGCCTGGGCCTGATCCATGAGCAGTTCTTC	CASSLGLIHEQFF
TRBV6-1	18	TRBD1	TRBJ2-3	few	TGTGCCAGCAGTGAGGCCGGCCGCTTGCAGGGGGCAAGGGATACGCAGTATTTT	CASSEAGRLQGARDTQYF
TRBV30	13	-	TRBJ1-1	few	TGTGCCTGGGCCCGCCAGGGAGAGGGTGAAGCTTTCTTT	CAWARQGEGEAFF
TRBV30	15	-	TRBJ2-1	-	TGTGCCTGGAGTGATGGGGGGTACACCTACAATGAGCAGTTCTTC	CAWSDGGYTYNEQFF
TRBV6-5	14	-	TRBJ2-3	few	TGTGCCAGCAGTTACTCGGCTAGCAGCGATACGCAGTATTTT	CASSYSASSDTQYF
TRBV6-5	12	-	TRBJ1-5	few	TGTGCCAGCAGGGAAGGTAATCAGCCCCAGCATTTT	CASREGNQPQHF
TRBV2	13	-	TRBJ1-2	-	TGTGCCAGCAGGGGGACGTGGAACTATGGCTACACCTTC	CASRGTWNYGYTF
TRBV5-1	13	-	TRBJ2-5	few	TGCGCCAGCAGCTCCAGCTCAGCAGAGACCCAGTACTTC	CASSSSSAETQYF
TRBV5-1	15	TRBD1	TRBJ1-2	few	TGCGCCAGCAGCCCCGGCGGAGGGGGCGGCTATGGCTACACCTTC	CASSPGGGGGYGYTF
TRBV5-1	14	-	TRBJ2-3	-	TGCGCCAGCAGCTTGGAAGAGGAGTCAGATACGCAGTATTTT	CASSLEEESDTQYF
TRBV25-1	14	TRBD1	TRBJ1-1	few	TGTGCCAGCAGTGGATGGGACAGGGGATTGAAGGCTTTCTTT	CASSGWDRGLKAFF
TRBV6-5	16	TRBD2	TRBJ2-3	-	TGTGCCAGCAGTTACTCGAGACTAGCGGGGACAGATACGCAGTATTTT	CASSYSRLAGTDTQYF
TRBV7-2	15	-	TRBJ1-5	few	TGTGCCAGCAGCCCCCAGGGACCCCAAAATCAGCCCCAGCATTTT	CASSPQGPQNQPQHF
TRBV5-1	16	TRBD1	TRBJ1-5	-	TGCGCCAGCAGCGCCGGGACAGGTGATAGCAATCAGCCCCAGCATTTT	CASSAGTGDSNQPQHF
TRBV5-1	14	TRBD1	TRBJ1-1	-	TGCGCCAGCACGACAGGGGAGAGAAACACTGAAGCTTTCTTT	CASTTGERNTEAFF
TRBV11-3	14	-	TRBJ2-5	-	TGTGCCAGCAGCTTAGAGGGGGCCTCTGAGACCCAGTACTTC	CASSLEGASETQYF
TRBV30	14	TRBD1	TRBJ2-7	few	TGTGCCTGGACCACCCGGGACAGGGGTTACGAGCAGTACTTC	CAWTTRDRGYEQYF
TRBV11-2	16	TRBD2	TRBJ2-5	few	TGTGCCAGCAGTCTTAGCGGGGGCCTCACACAAGAGACCCAGTACTTC	CASSLSGGLTQETQYF
TRBV28	14	-	TRBJ2-5	-	TGTGCCAGCAGTTCCCCGGGCCGACTCGGGACCCAGTACTTC	CASSSPGRLGTQYF
TRBV28	14	-	TRBJ2-2	few	TGTGCCAGCGTCTGGCAGGGGAGGGCCGGGGAGCTGTTTTTT	CASVWQGRAGELFF
TRBV15	14	-	TRBJ2-5	-	TGTGCCACCAGCAGAGGGACGGACCAAGAGACCCAGTACTTC	CATSRGTDQETQYF
TRBV7-9	16	TRBD2	TRBJ2-5	few	TGTGCCAGCAGCTCGGGACTAGCGGGCAGCCAAGAGACCCAGTACTTC	CASSSGLAGSQETQYF
TRBV29-1	13	-	TRBJ1-1	-	TGCAGCGTTGCTGCAGATCTGAACACTGAAGCTTTCTTT	CSVAADLNTEAFF
TRBV5-1	18	TRBD1	TRBJ2-2	-	TGCGCCAGCAGCCAGGCCCCCCACAGGGGAATGAACACCGGGGAGCTGTTTTTT	CASSQAPHRGMNTGELFF
TRBV6-5	13	-	TRBJ1-3	-	TGTGCCAGCAGCCTGGACTCTGGAAACACCATATATTTT	CASSLDSGNTIYF
TRBV6-5	14	-	TRBJ2-3	few	TGTGCCGGAAATACAGGGCCGGAGACAGATACGCAGTATTTT	CAGNTGPETDTQYF
TRBV7-2	13	-	TRBJ2-7	few	TGTGCCAGCAGCCGGCGACAGTCCTACGAGCAGTACTTC	CASSRRQSYEQYF
TRBV6-5	15	-	TRBJ2-4	-	TGTGCCAGCAGTTATGGGAGGGGGGCTGAAAACATTCAGTACTTC	CASSYGRGAENIQYF
TRBV28	15	-	TRBJ2-6	-	TGTGCCAGCAGTTTATTGAGCTCTGGGGCCAACGTCCTGACTTTC	CASSLLSSGANVLTF
TRBV25-1	13	-	TRBJ2-2	-	TGTGCCAGCACAGAACCGAACACCGGGGAGCTGTTTTTT	CASTEPNTGELFF
TRBV29-1	15	TRBD1	TRBJ2-5	few	TGCAGCGTTACGGACAGGGATAACTTCCAAGAGACCCAGTACTTC	CSVTDRDNFQETQYF